These T cell receptor beta chains were read from a single sample in a study of shared clonotypes between healthy human individuals. Generated by immunoSEQ multiplex PCR, the TCRdb table keeps only in-frame clones and is missing some. This sample yields around 2,000,000 clones, of which 90% to 95% are seen a single time; under 2% belongs to the top ten. The sequenced sample consisted of naive CD8+ T cells from PBMCs. These receptors originate from a man between 18 and 35 years old in good health. Some clones in this sample may be carry-over from other donors' samples. Each CDR3 is given with its conserved first and last residue. A D gene is named only where the DNA matches it firmly.

V gene: TRBV10-2
J gene: TRBJ1-2
D gene: .
CDR3 protein: CASSEYRGANYGYTF

V gene: TRBV2
J gene: TRBJ2-1
D gene: TRBD2
CDR3 protein: CASSAGSGRYNEQFF

V gene: TRBV14
J gene: TRBJ2-7
D gene: .
CDR3 protein: CASSQTTLASGEQYF

V gene: TRBV29-1
J gene: TRBJ2-7
D gene: .
CDR3 protein: CSVEDDTRYYEQYF

V gene: TRBV7-4
J gene: TRBJ1-1
D gene: .
CDR3 protein: CASSLGGGGMNTEAFF

V gene: TRBV27
J gene: TRBJ2-2
D gene: TRBD2
CDR3 protein: CASSQRGLAGVDGELFF

V gene: TRBV6-1
J gene: TRBJ2-7
D gene: .
CDR3 protein: CASSEQPISTTSYEQYF

V gene: TRBV27
J gene: TRBJ2-1
D gene: .
CDR3 protein: CASSLIMGYEQFF

V gene: TRBV7-8
J gene: TRBJ2-3
D gene: TRBD2
CDR3 protein: CASSLVFGTSDFSTDTQYF

V gene: TRBV2
J gene: TRBJ1-2
D gene: .
CDR3 protein: CASRDTGNRNYGYTF

V gene: TRBV9
J gene: TRBJ2-7
D gene: .
CDR3 protein: CASSAGARGYEQYF

V gene: TRBV9
J gene: TRBJ2-3
D gene: .
CDR3 protein: CASSPHSGRYMTDTQYF

V gene: TRBV27
J gene: TRBJ2-7
D gene: .
CDR3 protein: CASSSTNPYEQYF

V gene: TRBV27
J gene: TRBJ2-7
D gene: .
CDR3 protein: CASSLLAGASLREQYF

V gene: TRBV2
J gene: TRBJ1-2
D gene: TRBD1
CDR3 protein: CASSDRGGFYGYTF

V gene: TRBV14
J gene: TRBJ2-4
D gene: .
CDR3 protein: CASSQRIGPAKNIQYF

V gene: TRBV27
J gene: TRBJ2-3
D gene: .
CDR3 protein: CASSPDPSREGADTQYF

V gene: TRBV28
J gene: TRBJ2-7
D gene: .
CDR3 protein: CASSVAGPGEQYF

V gene: TRBV10-3
J gene: TRBJ1-5
D gene: .
CDR3 protein: CAISTSGTPNQPQHF

V gene: TRBV10-2
J gene: TRBJ2-2
D gene: .
CDR3 protein: CASTDTGELFF

V gene: TRBV11-2
J gene: TRBJ2-7
D gene: .
CDR3 protein: CASSLGLVLEEQYF

V gene: TRBV28
J gene: TRBJ1-6
D gene: .
CDR3 protein: CASSSGLSAYNSPLHF

V gene: TRBV25-1
J gene: TRBJ2-7
D gene: TRBD2
CDR3 protein: CASSGTIESYEQYF

V gene: TRBV6-6
J gene: TRBJ2-1
D gene: .
CDR3 protein: CASSPGLLSSYNEQFF

V gene: TRBV27
J gene: TRBJ2-5
D gene: .
CDR3 protein: CASSPKDEETQYF

V gene: TRBV28
J gene: TRBJ1-5
D gene: TRBD1
CDR3 protein: CASSLRDRIQPQHF

V gene: TRBV27
J gene: TRBJ1-1
D gene: .
CDR3 protein: CASSFVSRQTEAFF

V gene: TRBV11-2
J gene: TRBJ2-1
D gene: TRBD2
CDR3 protein: CASSSRTSANYNEQFF

V gene: TRBV9
J gene: TRBJ1-1
D gene: .
CDR3 protein: CASSAGGGTEAFF

V gene: TRBV30
J gene: TRBJ2-1
D gene: TRBD2
CDR3 protein: CAWTSPSLAGGPHEQFF

V gene: TRBV6-5
J gene: TRBJ2-5
D gene: .
CDR3 protein: CASSYGAALQETQYF